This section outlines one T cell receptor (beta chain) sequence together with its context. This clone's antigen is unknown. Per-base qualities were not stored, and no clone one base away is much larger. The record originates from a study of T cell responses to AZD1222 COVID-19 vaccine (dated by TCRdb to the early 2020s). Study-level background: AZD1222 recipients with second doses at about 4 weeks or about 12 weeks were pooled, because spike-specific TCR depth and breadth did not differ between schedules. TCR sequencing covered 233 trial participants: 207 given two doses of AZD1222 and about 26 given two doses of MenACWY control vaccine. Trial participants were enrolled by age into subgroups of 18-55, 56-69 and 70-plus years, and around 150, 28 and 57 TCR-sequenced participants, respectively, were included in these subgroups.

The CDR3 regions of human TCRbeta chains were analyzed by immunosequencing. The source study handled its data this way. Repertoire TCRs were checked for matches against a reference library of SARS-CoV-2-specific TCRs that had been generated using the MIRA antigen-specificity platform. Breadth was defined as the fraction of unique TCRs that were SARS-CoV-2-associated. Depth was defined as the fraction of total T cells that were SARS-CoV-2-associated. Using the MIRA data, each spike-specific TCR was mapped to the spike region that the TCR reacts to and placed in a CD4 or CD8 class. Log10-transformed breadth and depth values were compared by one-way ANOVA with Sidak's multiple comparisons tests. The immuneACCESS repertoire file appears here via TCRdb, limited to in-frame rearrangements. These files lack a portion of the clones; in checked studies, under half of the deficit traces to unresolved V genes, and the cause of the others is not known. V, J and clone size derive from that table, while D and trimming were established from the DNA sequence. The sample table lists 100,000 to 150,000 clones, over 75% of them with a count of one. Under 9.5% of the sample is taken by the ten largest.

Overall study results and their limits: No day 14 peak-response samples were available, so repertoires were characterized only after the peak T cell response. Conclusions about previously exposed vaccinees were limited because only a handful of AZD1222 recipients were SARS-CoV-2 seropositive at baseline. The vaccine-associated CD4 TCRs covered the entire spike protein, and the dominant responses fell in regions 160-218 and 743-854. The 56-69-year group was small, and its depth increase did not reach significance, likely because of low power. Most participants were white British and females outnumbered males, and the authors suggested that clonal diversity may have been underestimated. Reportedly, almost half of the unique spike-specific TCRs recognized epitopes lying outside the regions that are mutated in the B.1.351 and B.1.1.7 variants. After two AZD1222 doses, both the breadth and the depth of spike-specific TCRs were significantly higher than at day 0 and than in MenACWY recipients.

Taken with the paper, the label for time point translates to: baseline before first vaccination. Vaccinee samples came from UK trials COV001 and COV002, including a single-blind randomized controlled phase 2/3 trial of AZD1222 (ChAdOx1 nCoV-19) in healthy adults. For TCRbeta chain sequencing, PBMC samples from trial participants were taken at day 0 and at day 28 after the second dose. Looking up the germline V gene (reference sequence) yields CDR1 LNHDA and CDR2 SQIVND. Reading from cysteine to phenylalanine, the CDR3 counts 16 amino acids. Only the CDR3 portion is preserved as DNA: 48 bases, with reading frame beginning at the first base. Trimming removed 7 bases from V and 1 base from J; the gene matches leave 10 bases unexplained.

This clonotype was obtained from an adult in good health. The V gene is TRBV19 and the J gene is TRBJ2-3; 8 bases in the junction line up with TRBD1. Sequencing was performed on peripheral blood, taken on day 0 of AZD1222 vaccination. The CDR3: CASKQTQGQGTDTQYF. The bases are TGTGCCAGTAAACAAACGCAGGGACAGGGCACAGATACGCAGTATTTT. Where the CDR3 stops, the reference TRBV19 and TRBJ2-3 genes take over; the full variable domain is DGGITQSPKYLFRKEGQNVTLSCEQNLNHDAMYWYRQDPGQGLRLIYYSQIVNDFQKGDIAEGYSVSREKKESFPLTVTSAQKNPTAFYLCASKQTQGQGTDTQYFGPGTRLTVL.